What follows are 27 T cell receptor beta chains derived from one specimen sequenced in a study of T cell responses to AZD1222 COVID-19 vaccine. Assay used: immunoSEQ multiplex PCR; TCRdb lists only in-frame clones, some missing. The sample yields around 130,000 clones, around 87% seen once. Sequences were derived from peripheral blood, sampled on day 0 of AZD1222 vaccination. The receptors stem from an adult in good health.

V is TRBV27 and J is TRBJ1-5; D unresolved. The V gene lost 1 base and the J gene lost 2 bases, with 3 bases spanning the gap. Germline CDR1 is MNHEY and CDR2 is SMNVEV (reference sequence). This CDR3 spans 13 amino acids. The CDR3 loop is CASSLFRNQPQHF. CDR3 coding DNA: TGTGCCAGCAGTTTATTCCGCAATCAGCCCCAGCATTTT.

The V and J genes are TRBV4-3 and TRBJ2-2, with 9 positions matching TRBD1. From germline, CDR1 is LGHNA and CDR2 YSLEER. Germline trimming cut 4 bases from V and 3 bases from J; bases unmatched to any gene: 9. This CDR3 region has 17 residues. Here the CDR3 reads CASSRYTGGADTGELFF. CDR3 DNA: TGCGCCAGCAGCCGATATACAGGGGGCGCAGACACCGGGGAGCTGTTTTTT.

The rearrangement links TRBV7-9 to TRBJ2-5, with D unclear. CDR1 and CDR2 from the germline V gene are SEHNR and FQNEAQ (reference sequence). The CDR3 is made up of 13 amino acids. The V end lost 1 base, the J end lost 3 bases, and 6 bases lay between the germline ends. The CDR3 DNA reads as TGTGCCAGCAGCTTAGTGTCAGAAGAGACCCAGTACTTC. It codes for CASSLVSEETQYF. The full variable domain, with the rest looked up from reference TRBV7-9 and TRBJ2-5, is DTGVSQNPRHKITKRGQNVTFRCDPISEHNRLYWYRQTLGQGPEFLTYFQNEAQLEKSRLLSDRFSAERPKGSFSTLEIQRTEQGDSAMYLCASSLVSEETQYFGPGTRLLVL.

The chain has TRBV18 and TRBJ1-2, with TRBD1 as a possible D gene (5 bases). The CDR3 covers 17 residues. V lost 1 base, J lost 6 bases, and 21 bases lay in between. The germline V gene has CDR1 KGHSH and CDR2 LQKENI. Written as DNA, the CDR3 is TGTGCCAGCTCACCACAACGGGCAGAATTTGGGGCTGATGGCTACACCTTC. Translation gives CASSPQRAEFGADGYTF.

The genes are TRBV7-3 and TRBJ1-2; D not resolved. The CDR3 consists of 15 residues. In germline, CDR1 is SGHTA, CDR2 FQGTGA. Trimming stripped 5 bases from V and 8 bases from J, with 21 bases between. Here the CDR3 reads CASSPSGGLSKGYTF. The CDR3 DNA sequence: TGTGCCAGCAGCCCAAGCGGAGGGTTAAGTAAAGGCTACACCTTC.

This rearrangement joins TRBV6-2 or TRBV6-3 to TRBJ2-7; the D gene is possibly TRBD1 (6 bases). The CDR3 covers 12 residues. V was trimmed by 6 bases and J by 3 bases, leaving 9 bases between them. Germline V gene sequence: CDR1 MNHEY, CDR2 SVGEGT. The CDR3 sequence is CASSRTVYEQYF. The CDR3, as DNA: TGTGCCAGCAGCAGGACAGTCTACGAGCAGTACTTC.

V gene TRBV7-2 combines with J gene TRBJ1-1, with 8 bases matching TRBD1. Per germline, CDR1 SGHTA and CDR2 FQGNSA. The CDR3 is made up of 14 amino acids. V lost 5 bases to trimming and J lost 11 bases; unmatched junction nucleotides: 13. The CDR3 spells CASSTRAGGGIAFF. CDR3 nucleotides: TGTGCCAGCAGCACAAGGGCAGGGGGCGGGATCGCTTTCTTT.

This chain links TRBV21-1 with TRBJ1-3. TRBV21-1 is listed as a pseudogene. This CDR3 is 14 amino acids long. Here the CDR3 reads CASSPPGTGNTIYF. The CDR3 DNA follows: TGTGCCAGCAGCCCTCCCGGGACGGGAAACACCATATATTTT.

The chain couples TRBV4-2 to TRBJ2-7, with 11 bases that match TRBD2. CDR1 is LGHNA, CDR2 YNFKEQ, per germline. V lost 2 bases to trimming and J lost 0 bases; unmatched junction nucleotides: 0. CDR3 length: 15 residues. The CDR3 loop reads CASSQTSGSSYEQYF. CDR3 sequence (DNA): TGTGCCAGCAGCCAAACTAGCGGGAGCTCCTACGAGCAGTACTTC.

The chain recombines TRBV10-3 with TRBJ1-3, with TRBD1 as a possible D gene (5 bases). The V gene's germline CDR1 is ENHRY and CDR2 SYGVKD. The ends were cut back, 2 bases at V and 4 bases at J, with 6 bases in the middle. The CDR3 has 13 amino acids. The CDR3 sequence is CAISEQGGNTIYF. CDR3 coding DNA: TGTGCCATCAGTGAGCAGGGCGGAAACACCATATATTTT.

This clone was seen only once. The chain employs TRBV9 and TRBJ1-5; D gene unclear. Germline V gene data show CDR1 as SGDLS and CDR2 as YYNGEE. V was cut by 0 bases and J by 5 bases, with 6 bases left in between. The CDR3 length is 13 residues. The CDR3 is CASSVGQDQPQHF. The DNA for the CDR3 is TGTGCCAGCAGCGTAGGGCAGGATCAGCCCCAGCATTTT.

The rearrangement joins TRBV29-1 to TRBJ2-2, with TRBD2 identical over 11 bases. Germline trimming cut 5 bases from V and 3 bases from J; bases unmatched to any gene: 8. Per the germline V gene, CDR1 is SQVTM and CDR2 is ANQGSEA. The CDR3 is made up of 16 amino acids. In DNA, the CDR3 is TGCAGCGTTCGAAAAACTAGCGGGAGTGACACCGGGGAGCTGTTTTTT. This translates into CSVRKTSGSDTGELFF.

The table lists this clone with a count of one. This chain joins TRBV3-1 (or the pseudogene TRBV3-2) and TRBJ2-2; the match to TRBD2 covers 9 bases. The CDR3 covers 19 residues. V shed 0 bases and J 6 bases; nucleotides not matched to a gene: 14. Germline values: CDR1 LGHDT, CDR2 YNNKEL (reference sequence). The CDR3 region is CASSQEIGETSGLAGELFF. The DNA for the CDR3 is TGTGCCAGCAGCCAAGAAATTGGTGAGACTAGCGGCCTGGCCGGGGAGCTGTTTTTT.

The rearrangement joins TRBV3-1 (or the pseudogene TRBV3-2) to TRBJ1-6, with a possible D match to TRBD1 (5 bases). Germline V lookup: CDR1 LGHDT, CDR2 YNNKEL (reference sequence). This CDR3 has 17 amino acids. The germline V and J ends were trimmed by 1 base and 4 bases, with 14 bases remaining between them. The CDR3 region has the DNA TGTGCCAGCAGCCAAGGGCCAGGGACGACTTATAATTCACCCCTCCACTTT. Residues: CASSQGPGTTYNSPLHF.

This clone showed up just once. The chain uses TRBV15 and TRBJ1-5; no firm D call. The germline V gene encodes CDR1 LNHNV and CDR2 YYDKDF (reference sequence). CDR3 length: 17 amino acids. Trimming took 3 bases from V and 3 from J, leaving 18 bases between them. The CDR3 loop reads CATSRNYPGGINQPQHF. The CDR3 nucleotides are TGTGCCACCAGCAGGAATTACCCGGGCGGGATCAATCAGCCCCAGCATTTT.

The chain combines TRBV7-2 with TRBJ2-7; D is unclear. The CDR3 runs to 16 residues. V lost 0 bases and J lost 3, with 15 bases in between. CDR1 is SGHTA and CDR2 is FQGNSA in the germline V gene. The CDR3 coding sequence is TGTGCCAGCAGCTTAGCACCGGGCCCAAAGCTCTACGAGCAGTACTTC. Translated: CASSLAPGPKLYEQYF.

The V and J genes are TRBV5-5 and TRBJ1-2; 7 bases match TRBD1. The germline gives CDR1 SGHKS, CDR2 YYEKEE (reference sequence). The trim removed 0 bases at V and 5 bases at J, leaving 10 bases unmatched. The CDR3 runs to 16 residues. For the CDR3, the DNA is TGTGCCAGCAGCTTGGTCAATAAAGGGACAGCGTATGGCTACACCTTC. Translation gives CASSLVNKGTAYGYTF.

This rearrangement joins TRBV15 to TRBJ2-1, with D tentatively TRBD1 or TRBD2 (6 bases each). Germline assignment: CDR1 LNHNV and CDR2 YYDKDF (reference sequence). V was shortened by 1 base and J by 7 bases, with 20 bases between the two germline ends. The CDR3 loop spans 17 amino acids. The CDR3 sequence: CATSRGAGHGLENEQFF. The CDR3 DNA follows: TGTGCCACCAGCAGAGGTGCGGGACACGGATTGGAGAATGAGCAGTTCTTC.

The chain recombines TRBV7-8 with TRBJ1-1; a possible D gene is TRBD1 (5 bases). This CDR3 contains 13 residues. In germline, CDR1 is SGHVS, CDR2 FQNEAQ. Deletions cut 1 base from V and 5 bases from J, with 8 bases between. As DNA, the CDR3 is TGTGCCAGCAGCTTAGTCAGGGCAACTGAAGCTTTCTTT. It yields the protein CASSLVRATEAFF.

The chain is built from TRBV7-6 and TRBJ1-2; 7 positions match TRBD1. CDR1 SGHVS and CDR2 FNYEAQ come from the germline V gene. This CDR3 comprises 15 residues. J gave up 3 bases and V 5 bases, and 9 bases lay outside the gene matches. The CDR3, as DNA: TGTGCCAGCAGCCCTGACAGGGTAGCGCACTATGGCTACACCTTC. Protein sequence: CASSPDRVAHYGYTF.

The sample holds a few counts of this clone. The chain carries TRBV28 and TRBJ1-5; D is uncertain. V shed 2 bases and J shed 5 bases, with 10 bases lying between them. This CDR3 contains 14 residues. Germline V gene lookup returns CDR1 MDHEN and CDR2 SYDVKM. The CDR3, as DNA: TGTGCCAGCAGTTTACCCGTTTGGGATCAGCCCCAGCATTTT. Amino acid sequence: CASSLPVWDQPQHF. The whole variable domain, remainder taken from reference TRBV28 and TRBJ1-5, is DVKVTQSSRYLVKRTGEKVFLECVQDMDHENMFWYRQDPGLGLRLIYFSYDVKMKEKGDIPEGYSVSREKKERFSLILESASTNQTSMYLCASSLPVWDQPQHFGDGTRLSIL.

The chain is built from TRBV21-1 and TRBJ2-1; TRBD2, the table's D call, was not compared with the DNA. TRBV21-1 is a recognized pseudogene. This CDR3 has 13 residues. Here the CDR3 DNA reads TGTGCCAGGCGACTCGTCCGTATCAATGAGCAGTTCTTC. Amino acid sequence: CARRLVRINEQFF.

This rearrangement joins TRBV3-1 (or the pseudogene TRBV3-2) to TRBJ1-3; 8 nucleotides line up with TRBD1. In germline, CDR1 is LGHDT, CDR2 YNNKEL (reference sequence). CDR3 length: 18 residues. The V and J ends lost 1 base and 0 bases, in that order; junction bases with no gene match: 8. CDR3 sequence (DNA): TGTGCCAGCAGCCAAGGGAGCCAGGGGGCGTTCTCTGGAAACACCATATATTTT. Its protein product is CASSQGSQGAFSGNTIYF.

This sequence joins TRBV4-1 and TRBJ1-2; D is possibly TRBD1 (5 bases). CDR1 and CDR2 (germline): MGHRA, YSYEKL. Trimming took off 0 bases at V and 6 bases at J, with 20 bases between the two ends. The CDR3 is 17 residues long. DNA of the CDR3: TGCGCCAGCAGCCAAGATGGGTATAGGGGCCGGGGGGATGGCTACACCTTC. Its translation is CASSQDGYRGRGDGYTF.

The CDR3 here is CATRGLGIGTQYF. The DNA of the CDR3 is TGTGCCACCAGAGGATTGGGCATTGGTACCCAGTACTTC. The V gene is TRBV15, the J gene TRBJ2-5; D unresolved. Trimming cost V 6 bases and J 8 bases, with 16 bases left between them. This CDR3 has 13 residues. Germline assignment: CDR1 LNHNV and CDR2 YYDKDF (reference sequence).

This chain joins TRBV4-2 and TRBJ2-7; 8 nucleotides match TRBD1. The CDR3 length is 13 residues. The J segment lost 6 bases and the V segment lost 3 bases, leaving 4 bases of the junction unmatched. CDR1 and CDR2 from the germline V gene are LGHNA and YNFKEQ. Here the CDR3 reads CASSHGQGAEQYF. The CDR3 nucleotides read TGTGCCAGCAGCCACGGACAGGGCGCCGAGCAGTACTTC.

This clone was detected only once. The V and J genes are TRBV5-8 and TRBJ2-1; D call uncertain. The germline V gene encodes CDR1 SGHTS and CDR2 YDEGEE. Trimming removed 0 bases from V and 12 bases from J, with 10 bases in between. The CDR3 is 12 residues long. CDR3 residues: CASSLAVLTQFF. The CDR3 DNA reads as TGTGCCAGCAGCTTGGCCGTCTTGACGCAGTTCTTC. Complete variable domain (other parts from reference TRBV5-8 and TRBJ2-1): EAGVTQSPTHLIKTRGQQATLRCSPISGHTSVYWYQQALGLGLQFLLWYDEGEERNRGNFPPRFSGRQFPNYSSELNVNALELEDSALYLCASSLAVLTQFFGPGTRLTVL.